This T cell receptor beta chain was sequenced during a study of blood T cell repertoires in COVID-19. Background on the study: Sites in the United States, Italy and Spain provided acute and convalescent COVID-19 samples.

All enrollees were about 18 to 100 years old and from fewer than 25 US areas. Grouping used clinical history reported by participants in a survey and questionnaire. As originally analysed: Reference gene primer amplification in the assay estimated nucleated cell counts. The table came from immunoSEQ multiplex PCR; TCRdb's copy has only in-frame clones and leaves some out. From that table come the V and J calls and clone size; the DNA was used to work out D and trimming. There are 150,000 to 200,000 clones in the sample; roughly 82% occur only once, and around 10% lies in the top ten. Specimen: PBMCs or T cells enriched from blood (not recorded which). The sequence came from a man aged 45-60 years who had recovered from COVID-19.

DNA for the CDR3: TGTGCCAGCAGCTCCATGTACACCGGGGAGCTGTTTTTT. It encodes CASSSMYTGELFF. The gene calls are TRBV7-9 and TRBJ2-2; D is unclear. This CDR3 contains 13 residues. Germline-derived CDR1 and CDR2 are SEHNR and FQNEAQ (reference sequence). Deletions cut 4 bases from V and 3 bases from J, with 6 bases between.